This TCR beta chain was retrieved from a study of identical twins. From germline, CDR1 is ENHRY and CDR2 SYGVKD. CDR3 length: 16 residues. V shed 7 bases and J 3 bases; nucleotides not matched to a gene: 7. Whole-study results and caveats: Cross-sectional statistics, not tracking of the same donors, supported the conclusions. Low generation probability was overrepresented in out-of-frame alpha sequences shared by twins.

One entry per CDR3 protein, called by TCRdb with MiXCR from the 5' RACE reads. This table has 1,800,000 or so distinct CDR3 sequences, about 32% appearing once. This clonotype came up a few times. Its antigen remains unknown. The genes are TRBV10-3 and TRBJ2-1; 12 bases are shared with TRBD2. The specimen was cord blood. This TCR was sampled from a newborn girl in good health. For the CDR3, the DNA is TGTGCCATCACCACGACTAGCGGGGGACTCTACAATGAGCAGTTCTTC. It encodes CAITTTSGGLYNEQFF.